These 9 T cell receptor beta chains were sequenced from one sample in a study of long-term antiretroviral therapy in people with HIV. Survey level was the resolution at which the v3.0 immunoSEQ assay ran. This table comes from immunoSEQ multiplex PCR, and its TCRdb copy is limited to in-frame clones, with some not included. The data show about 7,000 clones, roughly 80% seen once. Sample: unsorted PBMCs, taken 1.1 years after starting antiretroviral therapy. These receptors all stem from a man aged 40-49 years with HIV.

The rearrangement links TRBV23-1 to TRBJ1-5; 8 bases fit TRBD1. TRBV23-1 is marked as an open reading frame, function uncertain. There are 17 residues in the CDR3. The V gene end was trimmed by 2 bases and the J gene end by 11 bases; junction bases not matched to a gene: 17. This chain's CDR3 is CASSQPAAPQGVRAQHF. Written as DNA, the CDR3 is TGCGCCAGCAGTCAACCCGCCGCTCCACAGGGGGTTAGGGCCCAGCATTTT.

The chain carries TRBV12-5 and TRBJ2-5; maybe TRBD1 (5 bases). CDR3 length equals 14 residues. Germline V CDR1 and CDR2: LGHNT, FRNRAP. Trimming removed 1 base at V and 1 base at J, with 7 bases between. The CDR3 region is CASGLEQGQETQYF. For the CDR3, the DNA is TGTGCTAGTGGTTTGGAGCAGGGCCAAGAGACCCAGTACTTC. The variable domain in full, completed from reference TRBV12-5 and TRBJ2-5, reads DARVTQTPRHKVTEMGQEVTMRCQPILGHNTVFWYRQTMMQGLELLAYFRNRAPLDDSGMPKDRFSAEMPDATLATLKIQPSEPRDSAVYFCASGLEQGQETQYFGPGTRLLVL.

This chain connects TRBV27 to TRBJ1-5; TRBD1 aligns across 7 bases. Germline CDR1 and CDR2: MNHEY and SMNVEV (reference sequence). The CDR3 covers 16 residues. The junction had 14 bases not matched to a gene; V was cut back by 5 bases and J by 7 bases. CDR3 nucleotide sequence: TGTGCCAGCAGTACCCTCAAGGGTCCAGGGGGACAGCCCCAGCATTTT. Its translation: CASSTLKGPGGQPQHF.

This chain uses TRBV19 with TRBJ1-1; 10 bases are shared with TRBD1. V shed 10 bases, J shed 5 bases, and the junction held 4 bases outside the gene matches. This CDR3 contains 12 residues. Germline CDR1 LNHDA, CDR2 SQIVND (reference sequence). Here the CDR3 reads CATGQGLTEAFF. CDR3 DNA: TGTGCCACGGGACAGGGGCTGACTGAAGCTTTCTTT.

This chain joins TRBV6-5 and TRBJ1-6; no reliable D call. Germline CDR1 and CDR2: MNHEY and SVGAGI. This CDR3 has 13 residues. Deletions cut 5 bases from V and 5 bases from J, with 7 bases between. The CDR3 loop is CASSRVHNSPLHF. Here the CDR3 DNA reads TGTGCCAGCAGTAGGGTTCATAATTCACCCCTCCACTTT.

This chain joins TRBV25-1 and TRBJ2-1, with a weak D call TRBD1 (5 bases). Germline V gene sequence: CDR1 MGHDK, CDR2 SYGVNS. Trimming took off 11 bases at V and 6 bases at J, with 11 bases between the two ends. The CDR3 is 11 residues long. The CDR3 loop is CAVDSLNEQFF. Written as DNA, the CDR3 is TGTGCCGTTGACAGTCTCAATGAGCAGTTCTTC.

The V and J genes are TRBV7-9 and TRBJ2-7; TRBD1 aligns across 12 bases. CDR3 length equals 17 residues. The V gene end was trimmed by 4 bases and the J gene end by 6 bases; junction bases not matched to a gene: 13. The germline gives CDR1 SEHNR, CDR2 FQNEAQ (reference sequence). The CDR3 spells CASSSGTGGFFRFEQYF. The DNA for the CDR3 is TGTGCCAGCAGCTCCGGGACAGGGGGCTTTTTTCGCTTCGAGCAGTACTTC.

The CDR3 DNA reads as TGTGCCAGCAGCTTGTCACAGGGTGAAGCTTTCTTT. Translating gives CASSLSQGEAFF. J is TRBJ1-1 and V is TRBV5-6; tentative D call: TRBD1 (6 bases). V gave up 1 base and J gave up 7 bases, with 8 bases separating them. The CDR3 totals 12 residues. Germline loops: CDR1 SGHDT, CDR2 YYEEEE.

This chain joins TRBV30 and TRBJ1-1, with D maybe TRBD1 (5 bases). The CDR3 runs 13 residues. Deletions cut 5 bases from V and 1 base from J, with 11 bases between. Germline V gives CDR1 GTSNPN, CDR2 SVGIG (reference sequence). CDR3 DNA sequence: TGTGCCTGGGTGAGGGGACCGAACACTGAAGCTTTCTTT. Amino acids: CAWVRGPNTEAFF.